This T cell receptor (beta chain) is from a study of T cells after yellow fever vaccination. Points on this clonotype: The antigen remains unidentified.

Overall study findings and caveats: Overlap between CD4 and CD8 compartments was detected for a small share of clonotypes.

Using its own MiXCR run on the 5' RACE reads, TCRdb lists one record per CDR3 protein. This table has 500,000 to 650,000 distinct CDR3 sequences, approximately 16% appearing once. Germline-derived CDR1 and CDR2 are MNHEY and SVGAGI. The CDR3 is 17 residues long. V lost 2 bases and J lost 0, with 15 bases in between. This sample comprised PBMCs, obtained less than 6 days after the first yellow fever vaccination. The rearrangement uses TRBV6-5 and TRBJ2-3, with D perhaps matching TRBD1 (7 bases). The clonotype was recovered from a man aged 18 to 30 who received the YFV17D yellow fever vaccine. This CDR3 reads CASSYDPGGRSTDTQYF. The CDR3 nucleotides are TGTGCCAGCAGTTACGACCCAGGGGGGAGGAGCACAGATACGCAGTATTTT.